This paragraph covers one T cell receptor (beta chain) sequence. Its antigen is not identified. Use of 60 Vbeta and 13 Jbeta primers characterized the PCR. This table comes from immunoSEQ multiplex PCR, and its TCRdb copy is limited to in-frame clones, with some not included. The repertoire holds over 85,000 clones, with approximately 87% as singletons. The source of the sample is a study of cytomegalovirus exposure and HLA in healthy donors. The study's findings and limits: The authors enumerated around 150 TCR beta chains as linked to cytomegalovirus.

This CDR3 is built from 19 residues. Specimen: PBMCs. The clonotype comes from a man in his forties in good health and CMV-seronegative. V is TRBV21-1 and J is TRBJ1-6; the table gives TRBD1 as D, unverified against the DNA. TRBV21-1 is tagged as a pseudogene. The CDR3 DNA reads TGTGCCAGCAGCAAAGCCGTGTTGGACAGGGAGGGATGGGAAAGACCCCTCCACTTT. Translation: CASSKAVLDREGWERPLHF.